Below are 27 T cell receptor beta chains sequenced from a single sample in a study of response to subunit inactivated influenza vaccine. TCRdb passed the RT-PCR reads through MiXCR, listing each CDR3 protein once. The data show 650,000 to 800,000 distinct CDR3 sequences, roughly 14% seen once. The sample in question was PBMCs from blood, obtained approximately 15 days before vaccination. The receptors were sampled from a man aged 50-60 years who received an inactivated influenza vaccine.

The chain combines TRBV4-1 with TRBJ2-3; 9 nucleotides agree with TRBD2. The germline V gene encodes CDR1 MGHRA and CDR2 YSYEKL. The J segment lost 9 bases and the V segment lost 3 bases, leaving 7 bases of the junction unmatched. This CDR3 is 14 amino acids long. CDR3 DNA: TGCGCCAGCAGCCAGGGCGGGGGGGCACGGACGCAGTATTTT. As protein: CASSQGGGARTQYF.

The CDR3 protein is CASSLAHRGTTDTQYF. Here the CDR3 DNA reads TGCGCCAGCAGCTTGGCCCATCGGGGTACCACAGATACGCAGTATTTT. V usage is TRBV5-1 and J usage is TRBJ2-3; D may be TRBD2 (5 bases). Germline V lookup: CDR1 SGHRS, CDR2 YFSETQ. V lost 0 bases to trimming and J lost 2 bases, with 13 bases between them. The CDR3 is 16 amino acids.

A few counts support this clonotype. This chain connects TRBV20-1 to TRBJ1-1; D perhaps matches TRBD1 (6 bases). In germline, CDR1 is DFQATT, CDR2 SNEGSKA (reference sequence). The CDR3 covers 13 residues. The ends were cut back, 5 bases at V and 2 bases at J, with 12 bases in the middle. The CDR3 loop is CSALYRDNTEAFF. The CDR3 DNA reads TGCAGTGCTCTGTACAGGGACAACACTGAAGCTTTCTTT.

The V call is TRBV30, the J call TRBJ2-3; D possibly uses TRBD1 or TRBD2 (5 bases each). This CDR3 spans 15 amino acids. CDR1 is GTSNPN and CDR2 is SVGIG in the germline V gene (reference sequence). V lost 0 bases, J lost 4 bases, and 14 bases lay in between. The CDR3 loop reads CAWSVGPDGADTQYF. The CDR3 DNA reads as TGTGCCTGGAGTGTGGGACCAGACGGTGCAGATACGCAGTATTTT.

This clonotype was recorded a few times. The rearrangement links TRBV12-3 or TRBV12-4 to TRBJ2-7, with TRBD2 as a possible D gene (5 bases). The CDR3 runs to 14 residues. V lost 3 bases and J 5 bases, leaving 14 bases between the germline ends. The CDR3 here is CASSLAGASDEQYF. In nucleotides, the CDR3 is TGTGCCAGCAGTTTGGCGGGTGCTTCTGACGAGCAGTACTTC.

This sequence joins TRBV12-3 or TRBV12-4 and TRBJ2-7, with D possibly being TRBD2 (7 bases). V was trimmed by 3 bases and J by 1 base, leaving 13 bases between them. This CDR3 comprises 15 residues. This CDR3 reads CASSFTGRGSYEQYF. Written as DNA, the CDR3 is TGTGCCAGCAGTTTCACAGGGAGGGGGTCCTACGAGCAGTACTTC.

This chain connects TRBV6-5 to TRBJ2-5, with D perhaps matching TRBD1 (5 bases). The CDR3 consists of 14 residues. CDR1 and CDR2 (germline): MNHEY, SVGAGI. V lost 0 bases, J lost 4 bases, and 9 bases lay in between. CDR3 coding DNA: TGTGCCAGCAGTTACTCCCAGGGTATAGAGACCCAGTACTTC. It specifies CASSYSQGIETQYF.

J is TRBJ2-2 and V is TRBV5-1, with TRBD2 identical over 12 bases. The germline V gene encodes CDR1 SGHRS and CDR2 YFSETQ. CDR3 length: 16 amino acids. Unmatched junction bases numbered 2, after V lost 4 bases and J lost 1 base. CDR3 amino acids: CASSKGLAGNTGELFF. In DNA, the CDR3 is TGCGCCAGCAGCAAGGGACTAGCGGGGAACACCGGGGAGCTGTTTTTT.

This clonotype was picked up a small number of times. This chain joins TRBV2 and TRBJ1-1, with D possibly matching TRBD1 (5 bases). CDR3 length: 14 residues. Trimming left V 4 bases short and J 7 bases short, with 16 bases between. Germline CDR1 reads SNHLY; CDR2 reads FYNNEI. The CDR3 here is CASSVGAGLGEAFF. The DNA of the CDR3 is TGTGCCAGCAGTGTCGGGGCCGGGTTGGGTGAAGCTTTCTTT.

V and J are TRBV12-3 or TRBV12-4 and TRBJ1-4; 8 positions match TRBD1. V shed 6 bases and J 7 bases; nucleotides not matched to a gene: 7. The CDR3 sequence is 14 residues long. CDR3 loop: CASSDVRGLEKLFF. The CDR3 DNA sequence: TGTGCCAGCAGCGATGTCAGGGGGCTTGAAAAACTGTTTTTT.

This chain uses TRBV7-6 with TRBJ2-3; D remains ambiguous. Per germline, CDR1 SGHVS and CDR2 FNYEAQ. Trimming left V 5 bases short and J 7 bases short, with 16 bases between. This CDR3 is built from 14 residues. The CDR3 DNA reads TGTGCCAGCAGCCCCTGGGGTCTTGGGAATACGCAGTATTTT. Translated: CASSPWGLGNTQYF.

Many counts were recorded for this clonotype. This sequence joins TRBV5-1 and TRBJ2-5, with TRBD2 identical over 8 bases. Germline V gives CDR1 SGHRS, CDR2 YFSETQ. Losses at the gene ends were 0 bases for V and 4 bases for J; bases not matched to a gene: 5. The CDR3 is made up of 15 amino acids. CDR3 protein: CASSLDGRAVETQYF. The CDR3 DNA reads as TGCGCCAGCAGCTTGGACGGGAGGGCTGTAGAGACCCAGTACTTC.

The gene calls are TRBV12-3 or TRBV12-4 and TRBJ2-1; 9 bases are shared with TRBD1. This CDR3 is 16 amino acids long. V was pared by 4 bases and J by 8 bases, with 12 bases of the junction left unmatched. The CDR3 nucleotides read TGTGCCAGCAGTTGGGCCCCGGGACAGGGCGTCGATGAGCAGTTCTTC. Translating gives CASSWAPGQGVDEQFF.

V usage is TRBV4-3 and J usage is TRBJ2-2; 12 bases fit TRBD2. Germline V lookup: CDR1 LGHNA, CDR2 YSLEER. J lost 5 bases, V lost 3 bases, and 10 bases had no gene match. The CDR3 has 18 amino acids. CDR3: CASSHDPLAGGRTGELFF. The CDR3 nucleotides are TGCGCCAGCAGCCACGACCCCCTAGCGGGGGGGCGGACCGGGGAGCTGTTTTTT.

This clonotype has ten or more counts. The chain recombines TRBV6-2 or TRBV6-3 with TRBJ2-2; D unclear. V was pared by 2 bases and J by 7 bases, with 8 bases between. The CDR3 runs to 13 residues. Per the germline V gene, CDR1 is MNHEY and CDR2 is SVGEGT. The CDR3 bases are TGTGCCAGCAGTTACGATCCAGTCGGGGAGCTGTTTTTT. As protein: CASSYDPVGELFF.

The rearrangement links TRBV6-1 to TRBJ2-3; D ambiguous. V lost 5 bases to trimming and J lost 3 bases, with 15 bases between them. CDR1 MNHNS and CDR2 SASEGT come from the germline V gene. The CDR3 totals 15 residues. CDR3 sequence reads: CASSTRNGQTDTQYF. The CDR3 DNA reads TGTGCCAGCAGTACCCGGAATGGTCAAACAGATACGCAGTATTTT.

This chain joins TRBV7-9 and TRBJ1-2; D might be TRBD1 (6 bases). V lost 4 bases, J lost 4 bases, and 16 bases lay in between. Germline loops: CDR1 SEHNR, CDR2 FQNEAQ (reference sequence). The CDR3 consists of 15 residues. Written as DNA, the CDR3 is TGTGCCAGCAGCTCCCAGGGGAGGGCTAGCTATGGCTACACCTTC. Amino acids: CASSSQGRASYGYTF. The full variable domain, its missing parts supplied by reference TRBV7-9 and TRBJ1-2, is DTGVSQNPRHKITKRGQNVTFRCDPISEHNRLYWYRQTLGQGPEFLTYFQNEAQLEKSRLLSDRFSAERPKGSFSTLEIQRTEQGDSAMYLCASSSQGRASYGYTFGSGTRLTVV.

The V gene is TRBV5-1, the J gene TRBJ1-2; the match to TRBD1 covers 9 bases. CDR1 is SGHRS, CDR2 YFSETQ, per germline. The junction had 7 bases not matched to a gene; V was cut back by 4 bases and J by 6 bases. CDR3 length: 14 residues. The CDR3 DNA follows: TGCGCCAGCAGCCGCCAGGGACAGGGAGATGGCTACACCTTC. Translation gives CASSRQGQGDGYTF.

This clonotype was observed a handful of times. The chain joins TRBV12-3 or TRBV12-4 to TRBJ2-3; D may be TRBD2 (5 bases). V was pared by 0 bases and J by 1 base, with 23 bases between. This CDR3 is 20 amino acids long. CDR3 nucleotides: TGTGCCAGCAGTTTAGCGTGGTCTCATTCCCTACGGGATGGCACAGATACGCAGTATTTT. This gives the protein CASSLAWSHSLRDGTDTQYF.

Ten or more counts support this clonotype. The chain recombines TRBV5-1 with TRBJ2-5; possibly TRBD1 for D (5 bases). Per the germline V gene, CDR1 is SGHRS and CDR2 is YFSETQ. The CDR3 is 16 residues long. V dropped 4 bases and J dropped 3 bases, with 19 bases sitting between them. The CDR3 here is CASSGTLGDGEETQYF. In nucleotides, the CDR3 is TGCGCCAGCAGCGGAACTTTAGGGGATGGGGAAGAGACCCAGTACTTC.

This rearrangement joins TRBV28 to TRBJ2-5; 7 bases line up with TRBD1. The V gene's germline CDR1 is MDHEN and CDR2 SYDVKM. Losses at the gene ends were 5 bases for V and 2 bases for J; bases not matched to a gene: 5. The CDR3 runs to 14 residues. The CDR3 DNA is TGTGCCAGCAGTGACAGGGATTCACAAGAGACCCAGTACTTC. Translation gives CASSDRDSQETQYF.

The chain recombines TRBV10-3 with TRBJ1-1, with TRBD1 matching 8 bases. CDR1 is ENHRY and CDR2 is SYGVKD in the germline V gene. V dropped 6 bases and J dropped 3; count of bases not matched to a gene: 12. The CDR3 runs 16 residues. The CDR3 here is CAIRRVGTGGDTEAFF. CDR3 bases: TGTGCCATCAGGAGGGTGGGTACAGGGGGTGACACTGAAGCTTTCTTT.

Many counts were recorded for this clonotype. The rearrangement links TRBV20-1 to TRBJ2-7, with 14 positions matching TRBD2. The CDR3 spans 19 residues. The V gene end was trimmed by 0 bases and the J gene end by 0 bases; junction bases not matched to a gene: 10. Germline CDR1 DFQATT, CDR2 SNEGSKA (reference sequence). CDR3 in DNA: TGCAGTGCTAGAGAACTCCTAGGACTAGCGGGAGGTAACTCCTACGAGCAGTACTTC. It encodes CSARELLGLAGGNSYEQYF.

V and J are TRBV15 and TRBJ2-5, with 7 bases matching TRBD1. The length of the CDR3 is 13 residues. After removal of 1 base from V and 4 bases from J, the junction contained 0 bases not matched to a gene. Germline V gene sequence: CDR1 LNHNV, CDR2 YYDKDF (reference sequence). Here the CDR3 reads CATSRGQGETQYF. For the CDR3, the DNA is TGTGCCACCAGCAGAGGACAGGGAGAGACCCAGTACTTC. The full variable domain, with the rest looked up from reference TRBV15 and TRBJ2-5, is DAMVIQNPRYQVTQFGKPVTLSCSQTLNHNVMYWYQQKSSQAPKLLFHYYDKDFNNEADTPDNFQSRRPNTSFCFLDIRSPGLGDTAMYLCATSRGQGETQYFGPGTRLLVL.

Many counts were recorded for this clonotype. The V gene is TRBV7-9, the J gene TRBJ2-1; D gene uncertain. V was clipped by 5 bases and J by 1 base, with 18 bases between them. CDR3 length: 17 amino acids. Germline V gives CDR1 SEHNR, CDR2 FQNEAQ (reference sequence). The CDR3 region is CASSPPRNSSSYNEQFF. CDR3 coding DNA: TGTGCCAGCAGCCCCCCCCGGAACAGTTCTTCCTACAATGAGCAGTTCTTC.

CDR3 protein: CSAIPGGHQETQYF. The CDR3 DNA follows: TGCAGTGCTATTCCGGGGGGACACCAAGAGACCCAGTACTTC. The chain recombines TRBV20-1 with TRBJ2-5; TRBD2 matches 7 bases. The CDR3 extends over 14 amino acids. J lost 0 bases, V lost 4 bases, and 5 bases had no gene match. From germline, CDR1 is DFQATT and CDR2 SNEGSKA (reference sequence).

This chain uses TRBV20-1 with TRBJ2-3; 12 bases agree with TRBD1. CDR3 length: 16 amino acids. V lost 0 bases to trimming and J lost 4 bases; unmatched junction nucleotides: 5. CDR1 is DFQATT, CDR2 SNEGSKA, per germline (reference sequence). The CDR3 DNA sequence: TGCAGTGCTAGAGACCCGGGACAGGGGGCGGCAGATACGCAGTATTTT. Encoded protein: CSARDPGQGAADTQYF.